These 28 T cell receptor beta chains share one sample of origin, sequenced in a study of OX40 agonist ivuxolimab in advanced cancers. The library was generated by the immunoSEQ multiplex PCR assay. TCRdb holds this immuneACCESS table with in-frame rearrangements only. Some clones are missing; in checked studies, unresolved V genes explain under half, and the rest has no known cause. The sample table shows 45,000 to 65,000 clones, and roughly 80% are seen once. The ten largest clones add up to more than 3.5% of the sample. Sequences were derived from CD4+ or CD8+ T cells sorted from blood, sampled in a trial of the OX40 agonist ivuxolimab. These receptors were taken from an adult with an advanced solid tumor such as melanoma, head and neck, liver or kidney cancer.

This clone is a singleton in its sample. The rearrangement links TRBV19 to TRBJ2-1, with D tentatively TRBD1 (5 bases). Germline V gives CDR1 LNHDA, CDR2 SQIVND (reference sequence). CDR3 length equals 15 residues. V was trimmed by 7 bases and J by 0 bases, leaving 13 bases between them. CDR3 region: CASKSRQGSYNEQFF. For the CDR3, the DNA is TGTGCCAGTAAGTCCCGGCAGGGCTCCTACAATGAGCAGTTCTTC.

The CDR3 DNA is TGTGCCAGTAATGGACAGGGGTTGGGTCAGCCCCAGCATTTT. Residues: CASNGQGLGQPQHF. The chain carries TRBV19 and TRBJ1-5; TRBD1 matches at 9 bases. The germline V gene has CDR1 LNHDA and CDR2 SQIVND (reference sequence). This CDR3 spans 14 amino acids. V dropped 7 bases and J dropped 6; count of bases not matched to a gene: 7.

DNA for the CDR3: TGTGCTAGTGGTTTGGAGTACGAGCAGTACTTC. The encoded protein is CASGLEYEQYF. The rearrangement uses TRBV12-5 and TRBJ2-7; D remains ambiguous. Looked up from germline, CDR1 is LGHNT and CDR2 is FRNRAP. This CDR3 has 11 residues. The germline V and J ends were trimmed by 1 base and 4 bases, with 2 bases remaining between them.

There are many counts of this clone. The chain couples TRBV6-1 to TRBJ1-6, with 9 bases matching TRBD1. Per the germline V gene, CDR1 is MNHNS and CDR2 is SASEGT. The J segment lost 9 bases and the V segment lost 8 bases, leaving 8 bases of the junction unmatched. The CDR3 runs to 14 residues. CDR3 bases: TGTGCCAGCGGTCCGGGACAGGGAGGTTCACCCCTCCACTTT. Its protein is CASGPGQGGSPLHF.

This chain's CDR3 is CASSLGTVAYEQYF. The DNA for the CDR3 is TGTGCCAGCAGTTTGGGGACAGTTGCCTACGAGCAGTACTTC. V and J are TRBV28 and TRBJ2-7, with 7 bases aligning to TRBD1. There are 14 residues in the CDR3. V lost 3 bases, J lost 2 bases, and 4 bases stayed unmatched. Germline CDR1 and CDR2: MDHEN and SYDVKM.

This rearrangement joins TRBV28 to TRBJ1-3, with TRBD1 matching over 8 bases. V trimming: 4 bases; J trimming: 2 bases; junction bases outside the gene matches: 13. This CDR3 is built from 18 residues. Germline CDR1 MDHEN, CDR2 SYDVKM. CDR3 residues: CASSSLNRGATTGNTIYF. DNA of the CDR3: TGTGCCAGCAGTTCCCTTAACAGGGGGGCAACTACTGGAAACACCATATATTTT.

In its sample, this clone was seen a few times. The V and J genes are TRBV4-3 and TRBJ2-5; 7 bases are a match to TRBD2. Germline values: CDR1 LGHNA, CDR2 YSLEER. The CDR3 is 13 amino acids. With V trimmed by 1 base and J by 13 bases, 9 bases remained unmatched. The CDR3 here is CASSQVRGGGTYF. DNA of the CDR3: TGCGCCAGCAGCCAAGTTAGGGGCGGGGGTACGTACTTC.

This clone is medium-sized. This sequence joins TRBV27 and TRBJ1-2; 8 bases align to TRBD1. Trimming cost V 6 bases and J 4 bases; bases outside gene matches: 4. The CDR3 contains 13 residues. Germline V lookup: CDR1 MNHEY, CDR2 SMNVEV (reference sequence). CDR3 amino acids: CASSPQGVYGYTF. The CDR3 coding sequence is TGTGCCAGCAGCCCACAGGGGGTCTATGGCTACACCTTC.

The rearrangement links TRBV10-3 to TRBJ2-1, with D perhaps being TRBD1 or TRBD2 (6 bases each). This CDR3 has 14 residues. V was trimmed by 10 bases and J by 9 bases, leaving 22 bases between them. Germline lookup yields CDR1 ENHRY and CDR2 SYGVKD. Written as DNA, the CDR3 is TGTGCCAGCTGCAAGACGGACGGGGGCTCTGAGCAGTTCTTC. Translation: CASCKTDGGSEQFF.

This clone was seen more than once but under ten times. V gene TRBV7-2 combines with J gene TRBJ2-1; D uncertain. This CDR3 comprises 11 residues. In germline, CDR1 is SGHTA, CDR2 FQGNSA. V dropped 5 bases and J dropped 5 bases, with 4 bases sitting between them. The CDR3 sequence is CASSNHNEQFF. Written as DNA, the CDR3 is TGTGCCAGCAGCAACCACAATGAGCAGTTCTTC.

As concerns this clone: One base separates it from a far larger clone, so it is likely a read error. The J gene is TRBJ1-2, the V gene TRBV7-8, with 7 bases fitting TRBD1. Germline lookup yields CDR1 SGHVS and CDR2 FQNEAQ. CDR3 size: 13 residues. The CDR3 sequence: CASSEIGGDRDSF. The CDR3 region has the DNA TGCGCCAGCAGTGAAATAGGTGGGGATCGGGACAGCTTC.

The chain links TRBV10-3 to TRBJ1-1; D not resolved. Trimming left V 1 base short and J 9 bases short, with 15 bases between. CDR1 is ENHRY, CDR2 SYGVKD, per germline. The length of the CDR3 is 14 residues. This CDR3 reads CAISEFSKGTQAFF. CDR3 sequence (DNA): TGTGCCATCAGTGAGTTCTCTAAGGGCACCCAAGCTTTCTTT.

The rearrangement joins TRBV29-1 to TRBJ2-5; D may match TRBD1 or TRBD2 (5 bases each). CDR3 length equals 15 residues. Germline V gene data show CDR1 as SQVTM and CDR2 as ANQGSEA. Trimming took off 4 bases at V and 6 bases at J, with 21 bases between the two ends. CDR3 in DNA: TGCAGCGTTGGACCCAGGGTATCGGGGCTGCAGACCCAGTACTTC. This sequence encodes CSVGPRVSGLQTQYF.

The rearrangement links TRBV6-5 to TRBJ1-3; D is unclear. Germline V lookup: CDR1 MNHEY, CDR2 SVGAGI. CDR3 length equals 15 residues. V was clipped by 0 bases and J by 1 base, with 7 bases between them. The CDR3 DNA reads TGTGCCAGCAGTTACTCTCAGGAATCTGGAAACACCATATATTTT. Its translation: CASSYSQESGNTIYF.

This chain links TRBV6-5 with TRBJ2-7; D perhaps matches TRBD1 (6 bases). This CDR3 is 12 amino acids long. V lost 8 bases to trimming and J lost 4 bases, with 12 bases between them. CDR1 is MNHEY and CDR2 is SVGAGI in the germline V gene. CDR3: CASSRDNYEQYF. In DNA form, the CDR3 reads TGTGCCAGCTCCCGGGACAATTACGAGCAGTACTTC.

V is TRBV9 and J is TRBJ2-5; tentatively, D is TRBD2 (7 bases). Trimming stripped 4 bases from V and 1 base from J, with 14 bases between. CDR3 length equals 15 residues. Germline loops: CDR1 SGDLS, CDR2 YYNGEE. The CDR3 sequence: CASSPHGGPQETQYF. CDR3 in DNA: TGTGCCAGCAGCCCCCACGGGGGGCCCCAAGAGACCCAGTACTTC.

The chain couples TRBV19 to TRBJ2-5; maybe TRBD1 (6 bases). CDR1 and CDR2 (germline): LNHDA, SQIVND (reference sequence). Between the trimmed V and J ends, which lost 2 bases and 2 bases, there was a span of 9 bases. The CDR3 consists of 14 residues. CDR3 protein: CASSILGTQETQYF. CDR3 sequence (DNA): TGTGCCAGTAGTATACTCGGGACACAAGAGACCCAGTACTTC.

The chain carries TRBV14 and TRBJ2-5, with TRBD1 matching over 8 bases. The CDR3 covers 15 residues. CDR1 and CDR2 (germline): SGHDN, FVKESK. V lost 3 bases and J lost 5; bases outside the gene matches: 8. The CDR3 here is CASSQWTGKGETQYF. In DNA form, the CDR3 reads TGTGCCAGCAGCCAGTGGACAGGGAAGGGGGAGACCCAGTACTTC.

This chain links TRBV19 with TRBJ2-5; possible D gene TRBD2, 5 bases. Germline V CDR1 and CDR2: LNHDA, SQIVND (reference sequence). Between the trimmed V and J ends, which lost 3 bases and 5 bases, there was a span of 10 bases. The CDR3 is 13 amino acids. The CDR3, as DNA: TGTGCCAGTAGTATTCGGGGAGAGGAGACCCAGTACTTC. It specifies CASSIRGEETQYF.

The chain recombines TRBV7-2 with TRBJ1-4; D perhaps matches TRBD1 (5 bases). Deletions cut 6 bases from V and 2 bases from J, with 7 bases between. From germline, CDR1 is SGHTA and CDR2 FQGNSA. This CDR3 is 13 amino acids long. CDR3 nucleotide sequence: TGTGCCAGCAGGAGGGGTACTAATGAAAAACTGTTTTTT. Amino acid sequence: CASRRGTNEKLFF.

This clone was counted once. This chain uses TRBV19 with TRBJ1-1; D is undetermined. V dropped 3 bases and J dropped 4 bases, with 9 bases sitting between them. Germline-derived CDR1 and CDR2 are LNHDA and SQIVND (reference sequence). The CDR3 is 13 amino acids. The CDR3 loop is CASSMFQVTEAFF. In DNA form, the CDR3 reads TGTGCCAGTAGTATGTTCCAGGTCACTGAAGCTTTCTTT.

The rearrangement links TRBV11-2 to TRBJ1-1; D is possibly TRBD1 (5 bases). V lost 4 bases and J lost 1, with 13 bases in between. The CDR3 totals 15 residues. CDR1 is SGHAT, CDR2 FQNNGV, per germline. CDR3 region: CASSSPGAGNTEAFF. As DNA, the CDR3 is TGTGCCAGCAGCTCGCCCGGGGCCGGGAACACTGAAGCTTTCTTT.

This chain connects TRBV5-1 to TRBJ2-3, with TRBD2 matching over 8 bases. The J segment lost 5 bases and the V segment lost 0 bases, leaving 2 bases of the junction unmatched. Germline CDR1 and CDR2: SGHRS and YFSETQ. CDR3 length equals 14 residues. Here the CDR3 reads CASSLGLAIDTQYF. The CDR3 DNA sequence: TGCGCCAGCAGCTTGGGACTAGCGATAGATACGCAGTATTTT.

The rearrangement uses TRBV28 and TRBJ2-3, with D hard to call. The CDR3 is 13 residues long. Trimming cost V 6 bases and J 5 bases, with 12 bases left between them. Germline V CDR1 and CDR2: MDHEN, SYDVKM. As DNA, the CDR3 is TGTGCCAGCAGCACCCCAGCGCGAGATACGCAGTATTTT. It encodes CASSTPARDTQYF.

V gene TRBV5-4 combines with J gene TRBJ2-7; D ambiguous. CDR3 length: 14 residues. CDR1 SGHNT and CDR2 YYREEE come from the germline V gene (reference sequence). The V gene lost 0 bases and the J gene lost 0 bases, with 7 bases spanning the gap. The CDR3 protein is CASSLEPSSYEQYF. The DNA of the CDR3 is TGTGCCAGCAGCTTGGAGCCGAGCTCCTACGAGCAGTACTTC.

This clone counts as medium-sized. J is TRBJ1-2 and V is TRBV5-1; D is unresolved. CDR1 is SGHRS and CDR2 is YFSETQ in the germline V gene. Trimming removed 0 bases from V and 2 bases from J, with 5 bases in between. The CDR3 covers 13 residues. DNA for the CDR3: TGCGCCAGCAGCTTGGGAGGGAACTATGGCTACACCTTC. It codes for CASSLGGNYGYTF.

The chain employs TRBV5-1 and TRBJ2-2; D not certain. The CDR3 totals 15 residues. The V end lost 5 bases, the J end lost 0 bases, and 11 bases lay between the germline ends. Germline assignment: CDR1 SGHRS and CDR2 YFSETQ. Here the CDR3 reads CASRIGISNTGELFF. CDR3 bases: TGCGCCAGCAGAATTGGGATATCGAACACCGGGGAGCTGTTTTTT.

The chain recombines TRBV27 with TRBJ1-2; no clear D gene. V lost 5 bases and J lost 2, with 18 bases in between. Germline V gene lookup returns CDR1 MNHEY and CDR2 SMNVEV (reference sequence). The CDR3 is 16 amino acids. CDR3 protein: CASSPLAGSGNYGYTF. The DNA for the CDR3 is TGTGCCAGCAGTCCCCTCGCAGGCTCTGGGAACTATGGCTACACCTTC.